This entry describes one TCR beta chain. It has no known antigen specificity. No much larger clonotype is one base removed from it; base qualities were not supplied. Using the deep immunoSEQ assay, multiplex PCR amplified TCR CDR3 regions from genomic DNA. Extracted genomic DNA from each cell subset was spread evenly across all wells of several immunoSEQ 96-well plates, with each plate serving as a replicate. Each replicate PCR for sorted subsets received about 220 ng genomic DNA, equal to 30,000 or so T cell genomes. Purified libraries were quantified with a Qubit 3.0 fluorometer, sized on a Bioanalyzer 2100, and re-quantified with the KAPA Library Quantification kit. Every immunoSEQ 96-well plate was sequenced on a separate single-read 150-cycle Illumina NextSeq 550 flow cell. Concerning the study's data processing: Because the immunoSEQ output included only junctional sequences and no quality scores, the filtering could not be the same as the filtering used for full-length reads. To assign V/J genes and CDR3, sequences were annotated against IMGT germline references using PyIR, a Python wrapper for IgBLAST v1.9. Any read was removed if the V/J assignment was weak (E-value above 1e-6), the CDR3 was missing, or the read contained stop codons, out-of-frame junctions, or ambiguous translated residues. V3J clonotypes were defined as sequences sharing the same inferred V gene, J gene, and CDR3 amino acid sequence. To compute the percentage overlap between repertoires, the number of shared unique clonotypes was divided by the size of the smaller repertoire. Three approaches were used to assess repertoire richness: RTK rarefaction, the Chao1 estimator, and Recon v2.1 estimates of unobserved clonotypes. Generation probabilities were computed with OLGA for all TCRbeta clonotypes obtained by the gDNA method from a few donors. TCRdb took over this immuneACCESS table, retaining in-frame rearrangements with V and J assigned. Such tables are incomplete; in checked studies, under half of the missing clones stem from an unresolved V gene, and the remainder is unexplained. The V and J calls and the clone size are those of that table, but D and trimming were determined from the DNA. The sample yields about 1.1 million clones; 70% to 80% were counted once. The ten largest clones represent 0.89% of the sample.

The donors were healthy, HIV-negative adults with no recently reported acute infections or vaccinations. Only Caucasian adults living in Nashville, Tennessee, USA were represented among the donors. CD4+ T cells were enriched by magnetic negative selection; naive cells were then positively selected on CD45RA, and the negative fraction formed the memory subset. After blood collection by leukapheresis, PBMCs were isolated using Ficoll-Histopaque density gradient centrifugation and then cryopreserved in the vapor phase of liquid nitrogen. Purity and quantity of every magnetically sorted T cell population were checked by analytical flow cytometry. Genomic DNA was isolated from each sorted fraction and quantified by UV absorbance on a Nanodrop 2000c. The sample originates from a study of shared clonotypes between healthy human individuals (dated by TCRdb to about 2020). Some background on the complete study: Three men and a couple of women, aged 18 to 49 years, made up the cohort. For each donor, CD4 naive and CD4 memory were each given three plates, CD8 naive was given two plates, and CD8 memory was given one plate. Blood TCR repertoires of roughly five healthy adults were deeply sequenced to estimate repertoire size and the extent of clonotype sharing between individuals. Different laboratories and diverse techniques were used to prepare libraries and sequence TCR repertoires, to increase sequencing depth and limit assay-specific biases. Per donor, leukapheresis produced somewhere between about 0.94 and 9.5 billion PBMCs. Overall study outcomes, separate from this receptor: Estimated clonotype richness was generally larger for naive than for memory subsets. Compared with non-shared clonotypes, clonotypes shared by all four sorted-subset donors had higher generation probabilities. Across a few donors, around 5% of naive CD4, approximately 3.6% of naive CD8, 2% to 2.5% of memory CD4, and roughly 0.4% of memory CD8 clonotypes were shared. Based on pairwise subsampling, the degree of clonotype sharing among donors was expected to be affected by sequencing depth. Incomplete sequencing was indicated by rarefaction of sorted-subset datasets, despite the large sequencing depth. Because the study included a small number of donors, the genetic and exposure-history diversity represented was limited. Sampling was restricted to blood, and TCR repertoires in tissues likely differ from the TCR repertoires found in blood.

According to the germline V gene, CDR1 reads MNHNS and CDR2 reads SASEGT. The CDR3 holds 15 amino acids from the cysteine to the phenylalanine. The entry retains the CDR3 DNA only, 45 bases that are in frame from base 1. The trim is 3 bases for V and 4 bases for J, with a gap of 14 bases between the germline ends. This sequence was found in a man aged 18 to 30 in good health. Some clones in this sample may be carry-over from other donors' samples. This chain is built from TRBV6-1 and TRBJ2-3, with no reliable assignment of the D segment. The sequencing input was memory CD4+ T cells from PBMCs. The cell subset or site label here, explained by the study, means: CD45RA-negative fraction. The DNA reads TGTGCCAGCAGTGAGATCCCCTATGAAGCAGATACGCAGTATTTT. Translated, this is CASSEIPYEADTQYF.